These 16 T cell receptor beta chains were sequenced from one sample in a study of T cell repertoires in cytomegalovirus infection. TCRdb re-analysed the reads in MiXCR, keeping a single row per CDR3 protein. The repertoire holds about 180,000 distinct CDR3 sequences, with about 18% as singletons. Material: CD8+ T cells from PBMCs. Source of these receptors: a human donor in good health (CMV status not recorded). Some clones in this sample may be carry-over from other donors' samples.

This chain uses TRBV6-2 or TRBV6-3 with TRBJ2-3; 7 nucleotides match TRBD2. V dropped 5 bases and J dropped 8; count of bases not matched to a gene: 10. CDR1 MNHEY and CDR2 SVGEGT come from the germline V gene. The CDR3 has 14 amino acids. The CDR3 sequence: CASSNNGDYSTQYF. Here the CDR3 DNA reads TGTGCCAGCAGTAACAACGGGGACTATAGTACGCAGTATTTT.

The chain couples TRBV7-6 to TRBJ1-6; the D gene is possibly TRBD1 (6 bases). This CDR3 contains 14 residues. Trimming pared 0 bases from V and 9 bases from J, leaving 9 bases between. The germline gives CDR1 SGHVS, CDR2 FNYEAQ. The DNA for the CDR3 is TGTGCCAGCAGCTTAGCAGGGGGTGGTTCACCCCTCCACTTT. Residues: CASSLAGGGSPLHF.

This chain uses TRBV7-8 with TRBJ1-4; TRBD1 is a possible D gene (6 bases). Germline CDR1 and CDR2: SGHVS and FQNEAQ. The CDR3 totals 15 residues. V shed 5 bases and J shed 3 bases, with 13 bases lying between them. CDR3 sequence reads: CASSLYRAPNEKLFF. CDR3 sequence (DNA): TGTGCCAGCAGCCTCTACAGGGCTCCTAATGAAAAACTGTTTTTT.

This clonotype was observed a few times. This chain uses TRBV7-6 with TRBJ2-7; TRBD2 aligns across 8 bases. The CDR3 runs to 16 residues. V was clipped by 5 bases and J by 0 bases; unmatched bases: 9. CDR1 is SGHVS and CDR2 is FNYEAQ in the germline V gene. CDR3 coding DNA: TGTGCCAGCAGCGCGCATCGGGGGGGCGTCTCCTACGAGCAGTACTTC. Its protein product is CASSAHRGGVSYEQYF.

In its sample, this clonotype was seen many times. V and J are TRBV7-8 and TRBJ2-3; TRBD2 agrees at 10 bases. Germline V gene lookup returns CDR1 SGHVS and CDR2 FQNEAQ. This CDR3 comprises 17 residues. The J segment lost 5 bases and the V segment lost 0 bases, leaving 8 bases of the junction unmatched. CDR3 in amino acids: CASSLAGSGGAVDTQYF. In nucleotides, the CDR3 is TGTGCCAGCAGCTTAGCGGGGAGCGGGGGGGCCGTAGATACGCAGTATTTT.

The chain combines TRBV7-8 with TRBJ1-2, with 7 positions matching TRBD1. The V gene's germline CDR1 is SGHVS and CDR2 FQNEAQ. Trimming removed 1 base from V and 0 bases from J; junction bases left unmatched: 5. The CDR3 covers 16 residues. The CDR3 bases are TGTGCCAGCAGCTTAGTGACCGGGACAGCTAACTATGGCTACACCTTC. This translates into CASSLVTGTANYGYTF.

This clonotype has a count of ten or more. The rearrangement joins TRBV7-8 to TRBJ1-1, with a possible D match to TRBD1 (5 bases). V gave up 5 bases and J gave up 4 bases, with 20 bases separating them. This CDR3 contains 16 residues. Germline-derived CDR1 and CDR2 are SGHVS and FQNEAQ. CDR3 region: CASSPDAGQGTTEAFF. In DNA form, the CDR3 reads TGTGCCAGCAGCCCTGATGCAGGGCAGGGCACCACTGAAGCTTTCTTT.

This clonotype appeared a few times. The gene calls are TRBV29-1 and TRBJ1-1; D ambiguous. Germline V gene lookup returns CDR1 SQVTM and CDR2 ANQGSEA. This CDR3 is 15 amino acids long. V was pared by 3 bases and J by 0 bases, with 14 bases between. The CDR3 here is CSVEGNGPMNTEAFF. CDR3 nucleotide sequence: TGCAGCGTTGAGGGAAACGGCCCTATGAACACTGAAGCTTTCTTT.

This clonotype was counted only a few times. The genes are TRBV20-1 and TRBJ2-3; no clear D. V shed 6 bases and J shed 5 bases, with 9 bases lying between them. The CDR3 runs 11 residues. In germline, CDR1 is DFQATT, CDR2 SNEGSKA (reference sequence). Here the CDR3 reads CSARLVDTQYF. CDR3 DNA: TGCAGTGCCCGGCTTGTAGATACGCAGTATTTT.

The table lists this clonotype with a few counts. V usage is TRBV4-2 and J usage is TRBJ1-6; D is undetermined. This CDR3 has 12 residues. Germline-derived CDR1 and CDR2 are LGHNA and YNFKEQ. The V gene lost 0 bases and the J gene lost 11 bases, with 5 bases spanning the gap. DNA of the CDR3: TGTGCCAGCAGCCAAGATACGACACCCCTCCACTTT. The encoded protein is CASSQDTTPLHF.

J is TRBJ2-1 and V is TRBV24-1, with unresolved D. CDR1 and CDR2 from the germline V gene are KGHDR and SFDVKD. The CDR3 runs 13 residues. Trimming left V 2 bases short and J 5 bases short, with 6 bases between. This chain's CDR3 is CATSDSRDNEQFF. CDR3 nucleotide sequence: TGTGCCACCAGTGATTCTCGCGACAATGAGCAGTTCTTC.

This rearrangement joins TRBV12-3 or TRBV12-4 to TRBJ2-3, with TRBD2 matching over 10 bases. The CDR3 runs to 13 residues. Trimming removed 5 bases from V and 14 bases from J; junction bases left unmatched: 10. The chain's CDR3 is CASSPLSGGKGYF. For the CDR3, the DNA is TGTGCCAGCAGTCCCCTTAGCGGGGGGAAGGGGTATTTT.

This chain joins TRBV29-1 and TRBJ1-2; D is possibly TRBD1 (6 bases). V was clipped by 3 bases and J by 6 bases, with 8 bases between them. Germline assignment: CDR1 SQVTM and CDR2 ANQGSEA. This CDR3 region has 11 residues. The DNA of the CDR3 is TGCAGCGTTGACAGGGGTAATGGCTACACCTTC. It is translated as CSVDRGNGYTF.

The rearrangement uses TRBV7-3 and TRBJ2-2; D not certain. V dropped 2 bases and J dropped 7 bases, with 5 bases sitting between them. The CDR3 is 12 amino acids. Germline CDR1 is SGHTA and CDR2 is FQGTGA. The CDR3 nucleotides are TGTGCCAGCAGCTTATTGAGCGGGGAGCTGTTTTTT. The encoded protein is CASSLLSGELFF.

V is TRBV20-1 and J is TRBJ2-7; TRBD2 matches 8 bases. The CDR3 is 16 amino acids. CDR1 DFQATT and CDR2 SNEGSKA come from the germline V gene (reference sequence). Trimming took 0 bases from V and 5 from J; bases not matched to a gene: 12. The DNA for the CDR3 is TGCAGTGCTAGAGATATCGATCGGGGGGGCATACACGAGCAGTACTTC. Its translation: CSARDIDRGGIHEQYF.

This chain connects TRBV29-1 to TRBJ2-3; tentatively, D is TRBD2 (7 bases). The CDR3 is 15 residues long. V dropped 0 bases and J dropped 2 bases, with 12 bases sitting between them. Germline loops: CDR1 SQVTM, CDR2 ANQGSEA. For the CDR3, the DNA is TGCAGCGTTGAAGATCGGGCGGGGGCCACAGATACGCAGTATTTT. Its protein product is CSVEDRAGATDTQYF.